Here is one TCR beta chain with its context. The antigen it binds to is not known. No base quality information exists; no much larger clone differs at one position. The data stem from a study of memory CD4+ T cells and cytomegalovirus serostatus (dated by TCRdb to between 2018 and 2020). General notes on the study: The cohort included approximately 35 healthy adults from Belgium, of whom 9 were CMV seropositive and approximately 25 were CMV seronegative. To replicate a published TCR-based CMV serostatus classifier, the researchers sequenced the CD4+ memory TCRbeta repertoires of a Belgian cohort whose cytomegalovirus serostatus was known.

The research as a whole found: Only CD4+CD45RO+ memory cells were sequenced, in contrast to the original study, in which naive and memory CD4+ and CD8+ populations were covered. Among the roughly 160 previously reported CMV-associated TCRbeta sequences, over 65 showed up in the CD4+ memory repertoires, with each one found in between one and five individuals. Results were interpreted as suggesting that the CMV-associated TCR signature is largely present in the CD4+ memory repertoire. On the Belgian cohort, the classifier based on the original framework reached a median bootstrapped AUC of approximately 0.95, with a 95% CI of 0.76-1.00. For predicting CMV serostatus, the median bootstrapped AUC was about 0.95 using the original framework and about 0.9 using a US-trained random forest.

The Quick-DNA Microprep Kit was used to extract genomic DNA from the sorted cells. Amplification of TCRbeta DNA was done with the immunoSEQ hsTCRbeta kit, following the protocol from the manufacturer. TCRbeta libraries were sequenced on an Illumina MiSeq instrument. The study's processing was this. Removing out-of-frame sequences left roughly 2.4 million distinct TCRbeta sequences, an average of roughly 68,000 per individual. Each individual was scored according to the count of some 160 previously reported CMV-associated TCRbeta sequences and the total productive distinct TCRbeta count. A beta-binomial model was reimplemented in Python, and random forests from scikit-learn, run with default parameters, were trained on data from the US cohort. Classifier performance on the Belgian cohort was summarized as median AUC with percentile confidence intervals over 10,000 bootstrap iterations. This is the immuneACCESS table as TCRdb keeps it, with only in-frame sequences that have V and J called. A part of the clones is gone; compared with another copy, unresolved V genes explain less than half, and the rest is unexplained. V, J and clone size reflect that table, while D and trimming were determined from the DNA. A total of about 75,000 clones appear in this sample, roughly three quarters of them only once. 2% to 3% of the sample is in the top ten clones.

A FACSAria II was used to sort memory CD4+ T cells, defined as single viable CD3+CD4+CD8-CD45RO+ cells. CMV serostatus was determined using a Roche Elecsys assay that detects serum IgG against CMV pp150, pp28, p38 and p52. After the samples were thawed, total CD4+ T cells were enriched through positive selection using CD4 magnetic microbeads. The samples came from a different study that was designed specifically to examine the CD4+ T cell memory repertoire. Peripheral blood mononuclear cells were isolated and cryopreserved according to standard operating procedures, and serum was kept at -80 degrees C. The staining used CD3-PerCP (BW264/56), CD4-APC (RPA-T4), CD45RO-PE (UCHT1) and CD8-Pacific Orange (3B5) antibodies, and Sytox blue was used to exclude non-viable cells. The clonotype comes from an adult in good health and CMV-seropositive. The sequenced sample consisted of memory CD4+ T cells from blood.

The DNA sequence is given as TGCAGTGCTAGGCAAACAGATACGCAGTATTTT. Translated, it reads CSARQTDTQYF. Recombination joined TRBV20-1 with TRBJ2-3, with the identity of the D gene unclear. The CDR3 spans 11 residues, from the cysteine through the phenylalanine. Left in the record is the CDR3 DNA by itself, 33 bases read in frame from the first base. The germline ends are 4 bases apart after V is trimmed by 3 bases and J by 3 bases. For CDR1 and CDR2, the germline V gene (reference sequence) lists DFQATT and SNEGSKA.